The rows below give T cell receptor beta chains drawn from one sample of a study of low-dose radiotherapy and immunotherapy resistance in tumors. TCRdb reprocessed the reads via MiXCR and lists one record per CDR3 protein. The table has roughly 50,000 distinct CDR3 sequences, around 35% seen once; the top ten hold roughly 8.2%. Sequences were derived from PBMCs, sampled after low-dose radiotherapy plus immunotherapy. The receptors originated from a male donor with rectosigmoid adenocarcinoma. CDR3s include the opening cysteine and the closing phenylalanine or tryptophan. Fields, in order: J gene, D gene, V gene, clone size, CDR3 protein, CDR3 DNA. A D gene is named only where the DNA matches it firmly. Clone size is not always given. Where it is, it says once, few, many or a class for expanded clones.

J: TRBJ1-1; D: TRBD1; V: TRBV18; size: -; CDR3: CASSPQPGTGGRTEAFF; DNA: TGTGCCAGCTCACCACAACCCGGGACAGGGGGCCGAACTGAAGCTTTCTTT
J: TRBJ2-5; D: TRBD1; V: TRBV7-2; size: many; CDR3: CASSLGQGAQTQYF; DNA: TGTGCCAGCAGCTTAGGACAGGGGGCACAGACCCAGTACTTC
J: TRBJ2-1; D: -; V: TRBV28; size: medium-sized; CDR3: CASRTLSNEQFF; DNA: TGTGCCAGCAGAACCCTTTCCAATGAGCAGTTCTTC
J: TRBJ2-5; D: -; V: TRBV7-9; size: many; CDR3: CASAPGETQYF; DNA: TGTGCCAGCGCCCCAGGAGAGACCCAGTACTTC
J: TRBJ2-1; D: TRBD2; V: TRBV7-9; size: -; CDR3: CASSLALLAGGGNEQFF; DNA: TGTGCCAGCAGCTTAGCTTTACTGGCGGGAGGGGGCAATGAGCAGTTCTTC
J: TRBJ2-6; D: TRBD1; V: TRBV28; size: few; CDR3: CASRRPGQGVPGANVLTF; DNA: TGTGCCAGCAGACGTCCGGGACAGGGGGTACCTGGGGCCAACGTCCTGACTTTC
J: TRBJ2-1; D: TRBD1; V: TRBV7-9; size: -; CDR3: CASSLTQGDNEQFF; DNA: TGTGCCAGCAGCCTGACACAGGGGGACAATGAGCAGTTCTTC
J: TRBJ2-5; D: -; V: TRBV6-6; size: many; CDR3: CASSRHVQETQYF; DNA: TGTGCCAGCAGTCGACACGTCCAAGAGACCCAGTACTTC
J: TRBJ2-3; D: TRBD1; V: TRBV9; size: many; CDR3: CASSVDRGADTQYF; DNA: TGTGCCAGCAGCGTGGACAGGGGCGCAGATACGCAGTATTTT
J: TRBJ2-1; D: -; V: TRBV11-2; size: many; CDR3: CASSDGTGQYNEQFF; DNA: TGTGCCAGCAGCGATGGGACTGGACAATACAATGAGCAGTTCTTC
J: TRBJ2-7; D: -; V: TRBV27; size: -; CDR3: CASGPSVGDNSYEQYF; DNA: TGTGCCAGCGGACCCAGTGTAGGGGACAATTCCTACGAGCAGTACTTC
J: TRBJ1-1; D: TRBD1; V: TRBV5-1; size: -; CDR3: CASQTDQRQGREAFF; DNA: TGCGCCAGCCAGACCGATCAACGACAGGGCCGTGAAGCTTTCTTT
J: TRBJ2-4; D: TRBD2; V: TRBV6-5; size: -; CDR3: CAISDPVAGPSKNIQYF; DNA: TGTGCCATCAGTGATCCGGTAGCGGGGCCGTCCAAAAACATTCAGTACTTC